Described below is a single TCR beta chain sequence and its context. The authors' processing: Amplification of reference gene primers was used by the study to estimate nucleated cell counts. TCRdb's copy holds only in-frame clones and misses some; the assay was immunoSEQ multiplex PCR. Clone size and the V and J calls come from that table; the DNA yielded D and trimming. This sample has some 360,000 clones, with around nine tenths found just once. The data stem from a study of blood T cell repertoires in COVID-19. Study overall: Samples taken during acute and convalescent COVID-19 were collected in the United States, Italy and Spain. PBMCs, B-cell-depleted T cells, or T cells provided the cDNA or gDNA that made up the material.

Recruited during active infection, patients (from Seattle) were subsequently followed longitudinally. In germline, CDR1 is SGHVS, CDR2 FQNEAQ. The CDR3 extends over 14 amino acids. V was pared by 5 bases and J by 6 bases, with 16 bases between. This chain uses TRBV7-8 with TRBJ1-2, with D possibly being TRBD1 (6 bases). Sequencing was carried out using peripheral blood. The clonotype originates from an older woman with COVID-19, enrolled during active disease. The CDR3 region is CASSPSGHPDGYTF. Written as DNA, the CDR3 is TGTGCCAGCAGCCCGTCGGGACATCCCGATGGCTACACCTTC. Full variable domain (rest looked up from reference TRBV7-8 and TRBJ1-2): GAGVSQSPRYKVAKRGQDVALRCDPISGHVSLFWYQQALGQGPEFLTYFQNEAQLDKSGLPSDRFFAERPEGSVSTLKIQRTQQEDSAVYLCASSPSGHPDGYTFGSGTRLTVV.